This T cell receptor beta chain was retrieved from a study of blood T cell repertoires in COVID-19. Profiled with immunoSEQ multiplex PCR; TCRdb holds only in-frame clones, not every one. The data contain 120,000 or so clones, over 75% of them singletons. Per germline, CDR1 MDHEN and CDR2 SYDVKM. V lost 3 bases and J lost 1, with 10 bases in between. There are 14 residues in the CDR3. Material: peripheral blood. The genes are TRBV28 and TRBJ2-7, with D perhaps TRBD1 (7 bases). The receptor was isolated from a middle-aged man with acute or convalescent COVID-19. The CDR3 DNA follows: TGTGCCAGCAGTTTGCGGGACAGATCCTACGAGCAGTACTTC. Translation: CASSLRDRSYEQYF.